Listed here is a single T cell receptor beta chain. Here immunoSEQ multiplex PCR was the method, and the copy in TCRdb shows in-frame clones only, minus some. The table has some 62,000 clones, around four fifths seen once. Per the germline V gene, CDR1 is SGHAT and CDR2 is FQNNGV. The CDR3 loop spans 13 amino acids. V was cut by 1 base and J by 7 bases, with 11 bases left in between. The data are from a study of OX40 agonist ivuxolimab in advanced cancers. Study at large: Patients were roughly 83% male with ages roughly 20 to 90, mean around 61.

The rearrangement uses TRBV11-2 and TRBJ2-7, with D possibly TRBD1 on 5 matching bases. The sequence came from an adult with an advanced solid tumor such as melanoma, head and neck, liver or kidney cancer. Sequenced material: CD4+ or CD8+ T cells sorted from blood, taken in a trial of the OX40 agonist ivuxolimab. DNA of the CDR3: TGTGCCAGCAGCTTAGGTAGGGGCTGGGAGCAGTACTTC. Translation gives CASSLGRGWEQYF.